The 29 T cell receptor beta chains given below trace back to one sample, sequenced in a study of regulatory T cells in long-lasting Graves disease. Arm-PCR of CDR3 regions and iRepertoire HTBI primers were the basis on which TCR beta libraries were built. Via MiXCR, TCRdb re-called the multiplex PCR reads, giving one row per CDR3 protein. Among hundreds of thousands of distinct CDR3 sequences listed, 16% were seen once. Time point reported: newly diagnosed GD, antithyroid drugs for less than 3 months. Extracted RNA from PBMCs served as the source of the TCR library. These data were also reused for a study on T cells in Graves' hyperthyroidism and ophthalmopathy.

Sequencing used peripheral blood mononuclear cells (PBMCs), obtained at new diagnosis, from a patient treated with antithyroid drugs. The receptors come from a woman aged 25 to 39 with Graves disease.

Notes on this clonotype: A single base separates this from a much larger clone, so it may be a read error. As DNA, the CDR3 is TGTGCCAGCTACTCACCCCCTCCGGTTAGCTCCTACAATGAGCAGTTCTTC. This translates into CASYSPPPVSSYNEQFF. This chain connects TRBV6-2 or TRBV6-3 to TRBJ2-1; D uncertain. The germline CDR1 and CDR2 sequences are MNHEY and SVGEGT. Trimming pared 8 bases from V and 0 bases from J, leaving 20 bases between. There are 17 residues in the CDR3.

A remark on this clonotype: A much larger clone is a single base away; this may be a read error. The chain couples TRBV27 to TRBJ2-7; tentatively, D is TRBD2 (5 bases). The CDR3 totals 16 residues. Per the germline V gene, CDR1 is MNHEY and CDR2 is SMNVEV (reference sequence). The CDR3 bases are TGTGCCAGCAGCATCACTATGGGAGCGGTCTCCCACGAGCAGTACTTC. Amino acids: CASSITMGAVSHEQYF.

This chain uses TRBV5-8 with TRBJ2-1; 8 nucleotides agree with TRBD2. From germline, CDR1 is SGHTS and CDR2 YDEGEE. The CDR3 runs to 15 residues. The J segment lost 4 bases and the V segment lost 6 bases, leaving 9 bases of the junction unmatched. CDR3 DNA sequence: TGTGCCAGCACCCTCGGTAGCGGGACTTACAATGAGCAGTTCTTC. Amino acids: CASTLGSGTYNEQFF.

A single count supports this clonotype. The junction shows a germline mismatch at one end, possibly a read error. V usage is TRBV12-3 or TRBV12-4 and J usage is TRBJ1-1; D gene unclear. The CDR3 has 12 residues. The CDR3 sequence: CASSWRNTEALF. DNA of the CDR3: TGTGCCAGCAGCTGGAGGAACACTGAAGCTCTCTTT.

In its sample, this clonotype was seen many times. The V call is TRBV12-3 or TRBV12-4, the J call TRBJ1-1, with D unclear. This CDR3 spans 14 amino acids. Trimming removed 7 bases from V and 0 bases from J, with 12 bases in between. Written as DNA, the CDR3 is TGTGCCAGCATCACCGGACTGTTGAACACTGAAGCTTTCTTT. Protein sequence: CASITGLLNTEAFF.

This clonotype was counted many times. This chain links TRBV30 with TRBJ1-2; TRBD1 aligns across 7 bases. V dropped 2 bases and J dropped 5; count of bases not matched to a gene: 8. The CDR3 has 14 residues. The V gene's germline CDR1 is GTSNPN and CDR2 SVGIG (reference sequence). The CDR3 nucleotides read TGTGCCTGGAGTACGGGACAGAGAAGTTATGGCTACACCTTC. This translates into CAWSTGQRSYGYTF. The full variable domain, completed using reference TRBV30 and TRBJ1-2, is SQTIHQWPATLVQPVGSPLSLECTVEGTSNPNLYWYRQAAGRGLQLLFYSVGIGQISSEVPQNLSASRPQDRQFILSSKKLLLSDSGFYLCAWSTGQRSYGYTFGSGTRLTVV.

A few counts support this clonotype. The chain recombines TRBV6-2 or TRBV6-3 with TRBJ2-5; 8 bases are shared with TRBD2. The V gene end was trimmed by 0 bases and the J gene end by 7 bases; junction bases not matched to a gene: 7. Germline V gives CDR1 MNHEY, CDR2 SVGEGT. This CDR3 contains 15 residues. In nucleotides, the CDR3 is TGTGCCAGCAGTTACTCTGGACTAGCCCCAGGGACCCAGTACTTC. Encoded protein: CASSYSGLAPGTQYF.

This clonotype was counted a few times. V usage is TRBV6-5 and J usage is TRBJ2-1, with TRBD2 matching 8 bases. The CDR3 contains 18 residues. From germline, CDR1 is MNHEY and CDR2 SVGAGI. The J segment lost 4 bases and the V segment lost 0 bases, leaving 11 bases of the junction unmatched. CDR3 sequence: CASSYSIGPGLDYNEQFF. As DNA, the CDR3 is TGTGCCAGCAGTTACTCCATAGGCCCGGGACTAGATTACAATGAGCAGTTCTTC.

Ten or more counts support this clonotype. The chain carries TRBV12-3 or TRBV12-4 and TRBJ2-1, with D perhaps matching TRBD2 (5 bases). V shed 7 bases and J shed 2 bases, with 9 bases lying between them. This CDR3 has 13 amino acids. DNA of the CDR3: TGTGCCAGCACGGGGATAACCTACAATGAGCAGTTCTTC. Its protein product is CASTGITYNEQFF.

For this clonotype: A read error may be the cause here, since a much bigger clone is one base away. The V and J genes are TRBV7-2 and TRBJ2-4; TRBD1 agrees at 8 bases. The CDR3 runs to 16 residues. The germline CDR1 and CDR2 sequences are SGHTA and FQGNSA. The trim removed 6 bases at V and 0 bases at J, leaving 7 bases unmatched. CDR3 in DNA: TGTGCCAGCAGTATGAACAGGGGGATAGCCAAAAACATTCAGTACTTC. Translated, it gives CASSMNRGIAKNIQYF.

Turning to this clonotype: Since a much larger clone is just one base distant, this may be a read error. The gene calls are TRBV12-5 and TRBJ1-5; no definite D call. Trimming pared 0 bases from V and 8 bases from J, leaving 20 bases between. The germline gives CDR1 LGHNT, CDR2 FRNRAP. The CDR3 is 17 amino acids. CDR3 protein: CASGLVCGRPLKEPQHF. In DNA form, the CDR3 reads TGTGCTAGTGGTTTGGTATGCGGCCGGCCTTTAAAGGAGCCCCAGCATTTT.

Ten or more counts support this clonotype. The V gene is TRBV28, the J gene TRBJ2-5; unclear D gene. V was pared by 3 bases and J by 5 bases, with 7 bases between. The germline V gene encodes CDR1 MDHEN and CDR2 SYDVKM. The CDR3 runs to 12 residues. This chain's CDR3 is CASSLSWETQYF. CDR3 DNA sequence: TGTGCCAGCAGTTTGTCGTGGGAGACCCAGTACTTC.

This clonotype has only a few counts. The gene calls are TRBV19 and TRBJ2-3, with 8 bases matching TRBD2. The germline gives CDR1 LNHDA, CDR2 SQIVND (reference sequence). The CDR3 loop spans 15 amino acids. Losses at the gene ends were 4 bases for V and 2 bases for J; bases not matched to a gene: 5. CDR3 loop: CASSSLAGITDTQYF. The CDR3 coding sequence is TGTGCCAGTAGTAGCTTAGCGGGGATCACAGATACGCAGTATTTT.

The V and J genes are TRBV29-1 and TRBJ2-7; 16 bases line up with TRBD2. Per germline, CDR1 SQVTM and CDR2 ANQGSEA. The CDR3 runs to 17 residues. The trim removed 4 bases at V and 7 bases at J, leaving 13 bases unmatched. The CDR3 nucleotides are TGCAGCGTTGGGGGGGGACTAGCGGGAGGGCCCTCGGGTGAGCAGTACTTC. Encoded protein: CSVGGGLAGGPSGEQYF.

This clonotype was counted many times. V usage is TRBV28 and J usage is TRBJ1-4; D remains unclear. Germline V gene data show CDR1 as MDHEN and CDR2 as SYDVKM. The germline V and J ends were trimmed by 7 bases and 0 bases, with 9 bases remaining between them. The CDR3 covers 14 residues. The CDR3 nucleotides are TGTGCCAGCACCGGGCCTGCAACTAATGAAAAACTGTTTTTT. Protein product: CASTGPATNEKLFF.

This clonotype was counted many times. V and J are TRBV29-1 and TRBJ2-3, with D possibly being TRBD2 (6 bases). V lost 7 bases and J lost 0, with 20 bases in between. The CDR3 is made up of 16 amino acids. Per the germline V gene, CDR1 is SQVTM and CDR2 is ANQGSEA. This CDR3 is CSALGSGLPSTDTQYF. The CDR3 DNA is TGCAGCGCCCTCGGGAGCGGACTCCCTAGCACAGATACGCAGTATTTT.

This clonotype was counted at least ten times. The rearrangement uses TRBV20-1 and TRBJ2-7, with 13 bases fitting TRBD2. Trimming took 5 bases from V and 4 from J; bases not matched to a gene: 8. Germline CDR1 and CDR2: DFQATT and SNEGSKA (reference sequence). The CDR3 is 15 residues long. The CDR3 region is CSAELLAGGLYEQYF. The CDR3 DNA reads as TGCAGTGCTGAACTACTAGCGGGAGGGCTTTACGAGCAGTACTTC.

The CDR3 sequence is CASSVGRGTDTQYF. CDR3 DNA: TGTGCCAGCAGTGTCGGGCGGGGAACAGATACGCAGTATTTT. The V gene is TRBV2, the J gene TRBJ2-3, with D possibly being TRBD2 (6 bases). Deletions cut 4 bases from V and 3 bases from J, with 11 bases between. The CDR3 runs to 14 residues. The germline V gene encodes CDR1 SNHLY and CDR2 FYNNEI.

The table lists this clonotype with many counts. This chain joins TRBV7-9 and TRBJ2-7, with D perhaps TRBD2 (6 bases). Germline values: CDR1 SEHNR, CDR2 FQNEAQ (reference sequence). The V end lost 2 bases, the J end lost 3 bases, and 8 bases lay between the germline ends. The CDR3 contains 13 residues. The CDR3 loop is CASSLKGGYEQYF. For the CDR3, the DNA is TGTGCCAGCAGCTTAAAGGGAGGCTACGAGCAGTACTTC.

This clonotype showed up many times. The rearrangement links TRBV28 to TRBJ2-1; TRBD2 matches at 10 bases. CDR1 and CDR2 (germline): MDHEN, SYDVKM. V shed 3 bases and J 5 bases; nucleotides not matched to a gene: 13. The CDR3 is 18 residues long. DNA for the CDR3: TGTGCCAGCAGTTTGGATCCCGCTACTAGCGGGGCACACAATGAGCAGTTCTTC. The encoded protein is CASSLDPATSGAHNEQFF.

This clonotype occurred many times. The chain links TRBV11-3 to TRBJ1-1; D is undetermined. V lost 6 bases to trimming and J lost 8 bases, with 16 bases between them. The CDR3 spans 13 residues. Germline CDR1 is SGHNT and CDR2 is YENEEA. Here the CDR3 DNA reads TGTGCCAGCAGTCACCAACGGACGGAAGAAGCTTTCTTT. The encoded protein is CASSHQRTEEAFF.

The V call is TRBV7-9, the J call TRBJ1-4, with D perhaps TRBD1 (5 bases). V lost 0 bases to trimming and J lost 6 bases, with 11 bases between them. The germline V gene encodes CDR1 SEHNR and CDR2 FQNEAQ (reference sequence). This CDR3 is 15 amino acids long. As DNA, the CDR3 is TGTGCCAGCAGCTTAGCAGTCTTGGGGGATGAAAAACTGTTTTTT. Its protein is CASSLAVLGDEKLFF.

This clonotype was picked up many times. The rearrangement joins TRBV2 to TRBJ2-7; D is undetermined. CDR3 length equals 11 residues. Germline V gene data show CDR1 as SNHLY and CDR2 as FYNNEI. The germline V and J ends were trimmed by 3 bases and 6 bases, with 6 bases remaining between them. The CDR3 DNA reads as TGTGCCAGCAGTGATTCTGTCGAGCAGTACTTC. It codes for CASSDSVEQYF.

This clonotype showed up many times. The V and J genes are TRBV14 and TRBJ2-1, with 11 nucleotides matching TRBD2. The CDR3 length is 17 residues. Germline trimming cut 1 base from V and 9 bases from J; bases unmatched to any gene: 11. Germline V gene sequence: CDR1 SGHDN, CDR2 FVKESK. CDR3 amino acids: CASSQVRGLAALSEQFF. The CDR3 nucleotides are TGTGCCAGCAGCCAAGTGCGGGGACTAGCGGCCTTAAGTGAGCAGTTCTTC.

The chain joins TRBV6-2 or TRBV6-3 to TRBJ2-1, with D unclear. The CDR3 extends over 12 amino acids. V was cut by 11 bases and J by 9 bases, with 17 bases left in between. Looked up from germline, CDR1 is MNHEY and CDR2 is SVGEGT. The CDR3 loop reads CAGTIGLGEQFF. Here the CDR3 DNA reads TGTGCCGGCACTATAGGGCTGGGTGAGCAGTTCTTC.

This clonotype was picked up a small number of times. The chain is built from TRBV30 and TRBJ2-7; D may correspond to TRBD1 or TRBD2 (5 bases each). Germline lookup yields CDR1 GTSNPN and CDR2 SVGIG (reference sequence). This CDR3 is 16 amino acids long. Trimming pared 1 base from V and 6 bases from J, leaving 22 bases between. The CDR3 protein is CAWSGRDGPYWGEQYF. In DNA, the CDR3 is TGTGCCTGGAGTGGAAGGGACGGACCCTACTGGGGCGAGCAGTACTTC.

V gene TRBV24-1 combines with J gene TRBJ1-5, with D possibly TRBD1 on 5 matching bases. CDR1 is KGHDR, CDR2 SFDVKD, per germline. V gave up 5 bases and J gave up 0 bases, with 10 bases separating them. The CDR3 is 15 residues long. CDR3 in DNA: TGTGCCACCAGTGGGGGCCTGGGTAGCAATCAGCCCCAGCATTTT. Its protein is CATSGGLGSNQPQHF.

The chain carries TRBV9 and TRBJ1-1; D is ambiguous. CDR1 SGDLS and CDR2 YYNGEE come from the germline V gene. This CDR3 is 14 amino acids long. V was cut by 0 bases and J by 8 bases, with 14 bases left in between. CDR3 bases: TGTGCCAGCAGCGTAGAAGGGTCCCCGAGCGAAGCTTTCTTT. As protein: CASSVEGSPSEAFF. The full variable domain, its missing parts supplied by reference TRBV9 and TRBJ1-1, is DSGVTQTPKHLITATGQRVTLRCSPRSGDLSVYWYQQSLDQGLQFLIQYYNGEERAKGNILERFSAQQFPDLHSELNLSSLELGDSALYFCASSVEGSPSEAFFGQGTRLTVV.

At least ten counts were recorded for this clonotype. V usage is TRBV7-6 and J usage is TRBJ2-1, with TRBD2 matching over 8 bases. The CDR3 has 16 amino acids. The ends lost 5 bases at V and 6 bases at J; junction bases unmatched: 12. In germline, CDR1 is SGHVS, CDR2 FNYEAQ. Here the CDR3 DNA reads TGTGCCAGCAGCGCCGGGACTAGATCCCCGGTCAATGAGCAGTTCTTC. Translation gives CASSAGTRSPVNEQFF.